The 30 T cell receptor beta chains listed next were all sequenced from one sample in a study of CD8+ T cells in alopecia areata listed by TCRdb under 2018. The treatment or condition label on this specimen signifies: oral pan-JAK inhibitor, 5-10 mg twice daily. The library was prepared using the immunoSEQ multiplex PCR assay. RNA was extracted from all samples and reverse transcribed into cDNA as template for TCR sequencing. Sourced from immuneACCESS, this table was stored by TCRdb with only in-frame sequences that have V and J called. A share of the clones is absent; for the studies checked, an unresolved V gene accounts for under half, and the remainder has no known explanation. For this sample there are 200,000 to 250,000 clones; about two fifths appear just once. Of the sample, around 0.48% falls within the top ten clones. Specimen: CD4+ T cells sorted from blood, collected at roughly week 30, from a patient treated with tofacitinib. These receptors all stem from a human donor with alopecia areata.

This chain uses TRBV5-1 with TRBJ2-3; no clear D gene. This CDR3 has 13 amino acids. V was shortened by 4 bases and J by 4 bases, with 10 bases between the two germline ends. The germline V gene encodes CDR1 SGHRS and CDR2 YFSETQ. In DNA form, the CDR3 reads TGCGCCAGCAGCCCGGATCGCCCAGATACGCAGTATTTT. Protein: CASSPDRPDTQYF.

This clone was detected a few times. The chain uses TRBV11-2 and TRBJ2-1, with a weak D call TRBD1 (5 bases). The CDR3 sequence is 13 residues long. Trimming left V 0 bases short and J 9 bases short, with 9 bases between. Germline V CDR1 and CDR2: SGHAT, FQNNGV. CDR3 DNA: TGTGCCAGCAGCTTAGAACCCCAGGGTGAGCAGTTCTTC. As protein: CASSLEPQGEQFF.

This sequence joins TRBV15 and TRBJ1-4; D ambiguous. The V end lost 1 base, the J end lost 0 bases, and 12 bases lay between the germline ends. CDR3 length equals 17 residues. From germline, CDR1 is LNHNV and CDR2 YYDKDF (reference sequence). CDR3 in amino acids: CATSRVLSAPTNEKLFF. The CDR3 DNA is TGTGCCACCAGCAGAGTGCTCTCCGCACCAACTAATGAAAAACTGTTTTTT.

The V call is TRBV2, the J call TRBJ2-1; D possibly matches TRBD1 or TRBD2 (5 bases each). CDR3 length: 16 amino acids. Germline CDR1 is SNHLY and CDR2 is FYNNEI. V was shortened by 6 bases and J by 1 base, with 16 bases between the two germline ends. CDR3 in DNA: TGTGCCAGCAGCGCTACTAGGGGCGGGTCCTACAATGAGCAGTTCTTC. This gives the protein CASSATRGGSYNEQFF. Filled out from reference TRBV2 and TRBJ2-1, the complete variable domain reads EPEVTQTPSHQVTQMGQEVILRCVPISNHLYFYWYRQILGQKVEFLVSFYNNEISEKSEIFDDQFSVERPDGSNFTLKIRSTKLEDSAMYFCASSATRGGSYNEQFFGPGTRLTVL.

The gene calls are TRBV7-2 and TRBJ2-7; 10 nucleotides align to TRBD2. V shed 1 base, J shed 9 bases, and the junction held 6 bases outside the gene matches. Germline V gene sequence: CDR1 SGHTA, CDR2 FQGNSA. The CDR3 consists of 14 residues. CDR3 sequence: CASSLVQRGGLQYF. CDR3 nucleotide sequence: TGTGCCAGCAGCTTAGTCCAGCGGGGGGGTTTGCAGTACTTC.

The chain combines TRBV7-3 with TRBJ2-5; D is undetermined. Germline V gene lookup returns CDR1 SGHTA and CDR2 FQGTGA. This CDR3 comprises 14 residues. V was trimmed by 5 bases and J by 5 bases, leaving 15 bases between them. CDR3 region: CASSPMARTETQYF. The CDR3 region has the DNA TGTGCCAGCAGCCCAATGGCTAGGACGGAGACCCAGTACTTC.

This chain's CDR3 is CAWSVKDRVYQPQHF. CDR3 coding DNA: TGTGCCTGGAGTGTGAAGGACAGAGTCTATCAGCCCCAGCATTTT. The rearrangement uses TRBV30 and TRBJ1-5; possibly TRBD1 for D (6 bases). Deletions cut 0 bases from V and 5 bases from J, with 14 bases between. The germline V gene has CDR1 GTSNPN and CDR2 SVGIG (reference sequence). This CDR3 contains 15 residues.

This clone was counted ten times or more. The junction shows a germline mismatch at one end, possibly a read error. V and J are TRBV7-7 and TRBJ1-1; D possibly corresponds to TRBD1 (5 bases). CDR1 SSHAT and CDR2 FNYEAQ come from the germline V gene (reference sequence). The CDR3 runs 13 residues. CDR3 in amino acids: CASSKQVNTEAFF. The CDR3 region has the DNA TGTGCTAGCAGCAAACAGGTGAACACTGAAGCTTTCTTT. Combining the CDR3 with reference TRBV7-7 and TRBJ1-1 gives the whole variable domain GAGVSQSPRYKVTKRGQDVTLRCDPISSHATLYWYQQALGQGPEFLTYFNYEAQPDKSGLPSDRFSAERPEGSISTLTIQRTEQRDSAMYRCASSKQVNTEAFFGQGTRLTVV.

CDR3: CASSLDAASSYNEQFF. The CDR3, as DNA: TGTGCCAGCAGCTTAGACGCGGCAAGCTCCTACAATGAGCAGTTCTTC. This rearrangement joins TRBV11-2 to TRBJ2-1, with D unresolved. Germline assignment: CDR1 SGHAT and CDR2 FQNNGV. Between the trimmed V and J ends, which lost 0 bases and 0 bases, there was a span of 9 bases. The CDR3 spans 16 residues.

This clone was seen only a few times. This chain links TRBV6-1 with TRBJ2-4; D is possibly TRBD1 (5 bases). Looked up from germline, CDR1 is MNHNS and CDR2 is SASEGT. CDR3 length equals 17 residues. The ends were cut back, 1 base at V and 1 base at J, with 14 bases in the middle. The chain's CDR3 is CASSEEQASGAKNIQYF. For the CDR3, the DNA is TGTGCCAGCAGTGAAGAACAGGCCTCCGGGGCCAAAAACATTCAGTACTTC.

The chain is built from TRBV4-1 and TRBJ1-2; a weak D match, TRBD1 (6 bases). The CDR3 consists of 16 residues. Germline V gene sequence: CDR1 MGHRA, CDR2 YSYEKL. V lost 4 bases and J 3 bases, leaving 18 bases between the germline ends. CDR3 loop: CASSPRKGAGDYGYTF. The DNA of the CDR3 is TGCGCCAGCAGCCCTCGTAAGGGCGCAGGGGACTATGGCTACACCTTC.

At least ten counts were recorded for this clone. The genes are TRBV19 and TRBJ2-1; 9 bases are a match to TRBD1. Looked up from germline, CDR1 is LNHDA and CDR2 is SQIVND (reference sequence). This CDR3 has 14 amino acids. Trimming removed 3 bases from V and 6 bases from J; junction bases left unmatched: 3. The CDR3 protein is CASSMDRGRNEQFF. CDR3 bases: TGTGCCAGTAGTATGGACAGGGGCCGCAATGAGCAGTTCTTC.

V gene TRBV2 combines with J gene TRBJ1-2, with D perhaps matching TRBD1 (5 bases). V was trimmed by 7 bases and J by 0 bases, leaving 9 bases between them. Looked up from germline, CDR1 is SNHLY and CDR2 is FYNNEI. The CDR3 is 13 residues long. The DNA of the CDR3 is TGTGCCAGCACCAGGGATACTAACTATGGCTACACCTTC. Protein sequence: CASTRDTNYGYTF.

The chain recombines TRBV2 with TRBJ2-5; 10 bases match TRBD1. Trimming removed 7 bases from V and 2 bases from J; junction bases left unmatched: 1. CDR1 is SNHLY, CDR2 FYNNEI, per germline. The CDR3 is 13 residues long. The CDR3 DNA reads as TGTGCCAGCAAGGACAGGGGGCAAGAGACCCAGTACTTC. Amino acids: CASKDRGQETQYF.

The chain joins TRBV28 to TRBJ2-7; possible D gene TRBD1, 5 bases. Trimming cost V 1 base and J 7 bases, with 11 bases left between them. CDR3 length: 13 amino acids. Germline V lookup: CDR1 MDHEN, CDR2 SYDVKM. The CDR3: CASSLFQGDEQYF. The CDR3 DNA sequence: TGTGCCAGCAGTTTATTCCAGGGCGATGAGCAGTACTTC.

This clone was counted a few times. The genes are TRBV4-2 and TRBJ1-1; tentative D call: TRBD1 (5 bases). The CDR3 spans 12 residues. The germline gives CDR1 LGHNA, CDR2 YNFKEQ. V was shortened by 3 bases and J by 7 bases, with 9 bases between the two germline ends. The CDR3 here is CASSQGRGEAFF. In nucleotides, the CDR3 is TGTGCCAGCAGCCAGGGGAGGGGTGAAGCTTTCTTT.

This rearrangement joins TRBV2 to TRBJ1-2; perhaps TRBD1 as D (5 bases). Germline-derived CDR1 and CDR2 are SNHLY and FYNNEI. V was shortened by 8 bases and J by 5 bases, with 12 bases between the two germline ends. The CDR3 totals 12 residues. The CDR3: CASVRGRYGYTF. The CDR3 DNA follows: TGTGCCAGCGTCCGGGGGAGATATGGCTACACCTTC.

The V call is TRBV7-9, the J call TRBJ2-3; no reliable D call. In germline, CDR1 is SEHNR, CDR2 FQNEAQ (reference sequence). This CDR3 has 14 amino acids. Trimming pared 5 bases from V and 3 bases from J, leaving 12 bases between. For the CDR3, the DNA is TGTGCCAGCAGCCGTGTTTTGCCGACAGATACGCAGTATTTT. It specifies CASSRVLPTDTQYF.

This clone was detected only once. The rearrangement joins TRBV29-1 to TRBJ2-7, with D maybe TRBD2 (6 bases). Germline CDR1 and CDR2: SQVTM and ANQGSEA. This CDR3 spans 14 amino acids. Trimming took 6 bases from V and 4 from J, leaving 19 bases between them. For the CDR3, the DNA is TGCAGCGTCAGACTAGAGGGAATTAGGTACGAGCAGTACTTC. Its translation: CSVRLEGIRYEQYF.

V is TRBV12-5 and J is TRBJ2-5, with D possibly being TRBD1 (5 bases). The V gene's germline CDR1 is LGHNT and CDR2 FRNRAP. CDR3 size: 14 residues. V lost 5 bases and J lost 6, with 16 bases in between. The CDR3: CASGVAGFWQTQYF. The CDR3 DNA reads TGTGCTAGTGGTGTGGCAGGGTTCTGGCAGACCCAGTACTTC. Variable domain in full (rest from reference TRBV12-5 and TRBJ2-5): DARVTQTPRHKVTEMGQEVTMRCQPILGHNTVFWYRQTMMQGLELLAYFRNRAPLDDSGMPKDRFSAEMPDATLATLKIQPSEPRDSAVYFCASGVAGFWQTQYFGPGTRLLVL.

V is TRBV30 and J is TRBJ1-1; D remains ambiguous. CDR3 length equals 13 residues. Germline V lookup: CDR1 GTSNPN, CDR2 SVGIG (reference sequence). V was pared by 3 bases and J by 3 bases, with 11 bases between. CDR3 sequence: CAWRAGSDTEAFF. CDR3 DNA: TGTGCCTGGAGGGCGGGGAGCGACACTGAAGCTTTCTTT. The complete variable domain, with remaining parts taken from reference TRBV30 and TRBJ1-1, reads SQTIHQWPATLVQPVGSPLSLECTVEGTSNPNLYWYRQAAGRGLQLLFYSVGIGQISSEVPQNLSASRPQDRQFILSSKKLLLSDSGFYLCAWRAGSDTEAFFGQGTRLTVV.

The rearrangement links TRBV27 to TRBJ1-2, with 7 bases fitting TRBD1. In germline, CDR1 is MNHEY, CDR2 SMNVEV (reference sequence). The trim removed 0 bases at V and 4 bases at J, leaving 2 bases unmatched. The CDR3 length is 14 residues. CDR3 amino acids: CASSLSEGAYGYTF. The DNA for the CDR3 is TGTGCCAGCAGTTTATCGGAGGGGGCCTATGGCTACACCTTC.

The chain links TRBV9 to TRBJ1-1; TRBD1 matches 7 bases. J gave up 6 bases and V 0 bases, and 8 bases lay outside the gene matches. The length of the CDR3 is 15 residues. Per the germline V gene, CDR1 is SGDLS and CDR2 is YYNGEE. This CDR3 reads CASSVVTGTRAEAFF. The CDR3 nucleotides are TGTGCCAGCAGCGTAGTGACAGGGACGAGGGCTGAAGCTTTCTTT.

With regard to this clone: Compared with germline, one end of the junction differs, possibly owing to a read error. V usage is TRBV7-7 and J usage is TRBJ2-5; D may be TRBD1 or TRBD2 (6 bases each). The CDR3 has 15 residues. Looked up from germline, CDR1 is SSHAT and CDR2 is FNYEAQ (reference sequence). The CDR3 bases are TGTGCTAGCAGCTCCAGGGGAGGTTGGCAAGAGACCCAGTACTTC. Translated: CASSSRGGWQETQYF.

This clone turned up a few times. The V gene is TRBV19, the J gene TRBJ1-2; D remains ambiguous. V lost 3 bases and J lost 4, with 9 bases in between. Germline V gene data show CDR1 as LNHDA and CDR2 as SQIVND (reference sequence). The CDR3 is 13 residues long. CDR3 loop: CASSMWVSYGYTF. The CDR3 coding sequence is TGTGCCAGTAGTATGTGGGTTAGCTATGGCTACACCTTC.

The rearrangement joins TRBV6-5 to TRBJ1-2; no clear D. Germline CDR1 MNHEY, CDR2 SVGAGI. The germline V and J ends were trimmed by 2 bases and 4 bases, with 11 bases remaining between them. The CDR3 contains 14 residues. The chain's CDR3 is CASSYGLVSYGYTF. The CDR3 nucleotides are TGTGCCAGCAGTTACGGTCTAGTATCCTATGGCTACACCTTC.

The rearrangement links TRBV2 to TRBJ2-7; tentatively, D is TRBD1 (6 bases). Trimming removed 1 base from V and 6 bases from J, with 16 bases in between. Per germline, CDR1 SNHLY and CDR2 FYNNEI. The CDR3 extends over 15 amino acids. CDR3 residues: CASSEEGAGVGEQYF. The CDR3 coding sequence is TGTGCCAGCAGTGAAGAGGGAGCAGGGGTAGGCGAGCAGTACTTC.

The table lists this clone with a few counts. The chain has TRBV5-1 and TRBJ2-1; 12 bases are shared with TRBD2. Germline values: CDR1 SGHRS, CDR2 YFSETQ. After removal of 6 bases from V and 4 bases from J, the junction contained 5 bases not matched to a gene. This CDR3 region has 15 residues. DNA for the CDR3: TGCGCCAGCACCTCGGGGACTAGCGGGTACAATGAGCAGTTCTTC. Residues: CASTSGTSGYNEQFF. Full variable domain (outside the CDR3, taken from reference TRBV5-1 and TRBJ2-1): KAGVTQTPRYLIKTRGQQVTLSCSPISGHRSVSWYQQTPGQGLQFLFEYFSETQRNKGNFPGRFSGRQFSNSRSEMNVSTLELGDSALYLCASTSGTSGYNEQFFGPGTRLTVL.

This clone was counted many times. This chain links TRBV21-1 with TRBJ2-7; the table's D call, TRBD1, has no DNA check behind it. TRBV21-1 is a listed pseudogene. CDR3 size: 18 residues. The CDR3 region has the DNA TGTGCCAGCAGCAAAGGGCCCTTAACAGGGGGTTTTTCCTACGAGCAGTACTTC. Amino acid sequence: CASSKGPLTGGFSYEQYF.

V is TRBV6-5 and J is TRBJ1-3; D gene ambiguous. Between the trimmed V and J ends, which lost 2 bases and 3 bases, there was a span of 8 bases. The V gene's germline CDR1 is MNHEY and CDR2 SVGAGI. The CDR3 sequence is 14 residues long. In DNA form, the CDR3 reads TGTGCCAGCAGTTACCAGGAGAATGGAAACACCATATATTTT. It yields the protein CASSYQENGNTIYF.